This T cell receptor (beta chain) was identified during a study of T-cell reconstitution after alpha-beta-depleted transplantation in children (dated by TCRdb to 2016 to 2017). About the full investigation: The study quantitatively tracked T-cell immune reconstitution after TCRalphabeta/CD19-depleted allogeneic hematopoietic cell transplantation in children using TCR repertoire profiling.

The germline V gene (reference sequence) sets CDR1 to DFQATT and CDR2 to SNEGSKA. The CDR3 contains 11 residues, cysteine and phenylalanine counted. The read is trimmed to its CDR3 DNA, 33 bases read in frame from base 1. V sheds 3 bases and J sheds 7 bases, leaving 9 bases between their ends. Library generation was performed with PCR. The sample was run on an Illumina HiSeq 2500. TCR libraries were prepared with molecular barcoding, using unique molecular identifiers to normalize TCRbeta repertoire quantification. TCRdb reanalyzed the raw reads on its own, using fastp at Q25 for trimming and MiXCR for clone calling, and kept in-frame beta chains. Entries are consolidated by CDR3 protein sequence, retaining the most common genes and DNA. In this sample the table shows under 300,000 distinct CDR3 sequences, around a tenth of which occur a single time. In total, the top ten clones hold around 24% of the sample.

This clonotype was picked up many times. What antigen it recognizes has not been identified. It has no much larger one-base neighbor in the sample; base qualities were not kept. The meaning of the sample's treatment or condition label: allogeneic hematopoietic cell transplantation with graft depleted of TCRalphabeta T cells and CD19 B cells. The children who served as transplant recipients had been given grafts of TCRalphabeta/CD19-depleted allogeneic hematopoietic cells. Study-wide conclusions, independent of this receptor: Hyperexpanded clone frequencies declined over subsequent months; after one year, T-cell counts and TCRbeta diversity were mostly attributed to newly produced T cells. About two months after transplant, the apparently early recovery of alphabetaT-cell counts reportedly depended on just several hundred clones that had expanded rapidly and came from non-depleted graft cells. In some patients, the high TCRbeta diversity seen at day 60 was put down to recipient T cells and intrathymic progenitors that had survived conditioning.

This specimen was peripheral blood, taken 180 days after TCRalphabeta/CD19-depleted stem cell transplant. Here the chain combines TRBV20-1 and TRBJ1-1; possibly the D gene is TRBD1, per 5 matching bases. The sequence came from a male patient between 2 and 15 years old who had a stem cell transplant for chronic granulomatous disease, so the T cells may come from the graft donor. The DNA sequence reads TGCAGTGCTAGCTGGGGGGGTGAAGCTTTCTTT. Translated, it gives CSASWGGEAFF.